Presented here are 25 T cell receptor beta chains from one specimen sequenced in a study of T cells expressing NK-cell markers. TCRdb re-called the 5' RACE reads; every CDR3 protein appears as one record, without DNA. This table holds 500,000 or so distinct CDR3 sequences. Sequencing was done on a sample of blood T cells: a sorted CD56 or NKG2C T cell subset, CD4+ or CD8+ T cells, or bulk PBMC T cells (not recorded which). The receptors come from a young man in good health.

The rearrangement links TRBV10-3 to TRBJ2-3; the TRBD1 assignment by TCRdb is unverifiable without DNA. In germline, CDR1 is ENHRY, CDR2 SYGVKD. The CDR3 has 15 amino acids. The CDR3: CAARTKGSSTDTQYF.

The rearrangement joins TRBV7-2 to TRBJ2-2; TCRdb returns TRBD1, unconfirmable since there is no DNA. CDR3 length: 16 amino acids. Per germline, CDR1 SGHTA and CDR2 FQGNSA. CDR3 protein: CASSSGTLVYTGELFF.

This chain links TRBV5-1 with TRBJ2-1. The CDR3 spans 15 residues. The V gene's germline CDR1 is SGHRS and CDR2 YFSETQ. CDR3 amino acids: CASSLGQELLDEQFF.

V is TRBV7-2 and J is TRBJ2-7; TCRdb reports TRBD2, a call that lacks DNA to check it against. CDR3 length equals 14 residues. The germline V gene encodes CDR1 SGHTA and CDR2 FQGNSA. The CDR3: CASSSDSSRYEQYF.

This chain connects TRBV5-1 to TRBJ2-1; the TRBD2 assignment by TCRdb is unverifiable without DNA. This CDR3 is 16 amino acids long. Germline V gene lookup returns CDR1 SGHRS and CDR2 YFSETQ. The chain's CDR3 is CASSPGTKRSYNEQFF.

The chain joins TRBV6-1 to TRBJ1-3; TCRdb's D gene call, TRBD1, goes unchecked for lack of DNA. This CDR3 is 13 amino acids long. CDR1 and CDR2 from the germline V gene are MNHNS and SASEGT. The CDR3 here is CASRTGSGNTIYF.

The chain links TRBV20-1 to TRBJ2-3; the D call of TRBD2 rests on TCRdb alone, since no DNA is present to check it. The CDR3 consists of 15 residues. CDR1 DFQATT and CDR2 SNEGSKA come from the germline V gene (reference sequence). The CDR3 loop reads CSRTSALPPRDTQYF.

The V call is TRBV10-3, the J call TRBJ1-6. Germline V gene lookup returns CDR1 ENHRY and CDR2 SYGVKD. The CDR3 totals 15 residues. The CDR3 sequence is CAIREESGPNSPLHF.

The chain joins TRBV5-1 to TRBJ2-6; TCRdb's assignment of TRBD1 cannot be checked, as there is no DNA. CDR3 length equals 14 residues. Germline CDR1 is SGHRS and CDR2 is YFSETQ. CDR3 region: CASSLEWTGSVLTF.

V gene TRBV5-4 combines with J gene TRBJ2-2; as DNA is missing, the TRBD1 call by TCRdb cannot be tested. The CDR3 is 17 residues long. CDR1 is SGHNT, CDR2 YYREEE, per germline (reference sequence). CDR3 loop: CASSLLPPGRHTGELFF.

The chain uses TRBV5-1 and TRBJ1-1. The CDR3 contains 14 residues. CDR1 SGHRS and CDR2 YFSETQ come from the germline V gene. This chain's CDR3 is CASSLDVRTDQAFF.

The rearrangement joins TRBV5-1 to TRBJ2-7; lacking DNA, the TRBD2 call made by TCRdb goes unchecked. Germline V gives CDR1 SGHRS, CDR2 YFSETQ. This CDR3 region has 17 residues. CDR3 region: CASSPTQLAGGSYEQYF.

The chain uses TRBV29-1 and TRBJ2-5; TCRdb's D gene call, TRBD2, goes unchecked for lack of DNA. The CDR3 runs 14 residues. Germline loops: CDR1 SQVTM, CDR2 ANQGSEA. This chain's CDR3 is CSVEVAQSGGAQYF.

The V call is TRBV20-1, the J call TRBJ1-2; as DNA is missing, the TRBD1 call by TCRdb cannot be tested. The CDR3 covers 14 residues. CDR1 is DFQATT and CDR2 is SNEGSKA in the germline V gene (reference sequence). This chain's CDR3 is CSARPMTEIYGYTF.

The CDR3 spells CASSATSGTYNEQFF. The chain combines TRBV9 with TRBJ2-1; TCRdb proposes TRBD2, but this gene call is untestable without DNA. The germline V gene has CDR1 SGDLS and CDR2 YYNGEE. This CDR3 spans 15 amino acids.

This chain uses TRBV20-1 with TRBJ2-1; the TRBD2 assignment by TCRdb is unverifiable without DNA. Per germline, CDR1 DFQATT and CDR2 SNEGSKA (reference sequence). This CDR3 comprises 14 residues. CDR3 region: CSARRPLADNEQFF.

The J gene is TRBJ2-1, the V gene TRBV12-3 or TRBV12-4; TCRdb lists TRBD2, though no DNA is available to test this call. This CDR3 is 12 amino acids long. The chain's CDR3 is CASTSGGNEQFF.

The chain employs TRBV14 and TRBJ2-1. CDR1 is SGHDN and CDR2 is FVKESK in the germline V gene. CDR3 length equals 11 residues. CDR3 amino acids: CASSQADEQFF.

This chain joins TRBV30 and TRBJ2-3; TCRdb calls TRBD2, which cannot be checked without DNA. The CDR3 is made up of 14 amino acids. From germline, CDR1 is GTSNPN and CDR2 SVGIG (reference sequence). CDR3 loop: CAWSVLAGGNTQYF.

V is TRBV9 and J is TRBJ1-3. This CDR3 has 16 residues. CDR1 and CDR2 (germline): SGDLS, YYNGEE. The CDR3 is CASSVGGSSSGNTIYF. The full variable domain, with the rest looked up from reference TRBV9 and TRBJ1-3, is DSGVTQTPKHLITATGQRVTLRCSPRSGDLSVYWYQQSLDQGLQFLIQYYNGEERAKGNILERFSAQQFPDLHSELNLSSLELGDSALYFCASSVGGSSSGNTIYFGEGSWLTVV.

V usage is TRBV7-6 and J usage is TRBJ2-2; TCRdb reports TRBD2, a call that lacks DNA to check it against. The germline V gene has CDR1 SGHVS and CDR2 FNYEAQ. The CDR3 runs to 16 residues. CDR3 protein: CASSLVVSGNTGELFF.

The CDR3 sequence is CSATPRDRGPEAFF. The chain couples TRBV20-1 to TRBJ1-1; the D call from TCRdb, TRBD1, cannot be confirmed without DNA. CDR3 length: 14 amino acids. CDR1 DFQATT and CDR2 SNEGSKA come from the germline V gene (reference sequence).

The rearrangement joins TRBV12-3 or TRBV12-4 to TRBJ2-7; the TCRdb D gene call, TRBD2, has no DNA to confirm it. The CDR3 runs to 14 residues. The CDR3 protein is CASSLIGPSYEQYF.

The chain couples TRBV12-5 to TRBJ2-1; TCRdb indicates TRBD1, and absent DNA this call remains unverified. CDR1 LGHNT and CDR2 FRNRAP come from the germline V gene. This CDR3 has 13 amino acids. The CDR3 here is CASGSRTVNEQFF. Full variable domain (outside the CDR3, taken from reference TRBV12-5 and TRBJ2-1): DARVTQTPRHKVTEMGQEVTMRCQPILGHNTVFWYRQTMMQGLELLAYFRNRAPLDDSGMPKDRFSAEMPDATLATLKIQPSEPRDSAVYFCASGSRTVNEQFFGPGTRLTVL.

The rearrangement joins TRBV12-3 or TRBV12-4 to TRBJ2-2; the D call from TCRdb, TRBD1, cannot be confirmed without DNA. The CDR3 covers 16 residues. CDR3 amino acids: CASSFYPTGYTGELFF.